The T cell receptor (beta chain) described here comes from a study of T cell responses to AZD1222 COVID-19 vaccine. Study-wide findings and caveats: Donors were chiefly white British, with a greater number of females, and clonal diversity was perhaps underestimated. Repertoire sampling was restricted to post-peak T cell response timepoints. Close to half of spike-specific TCRs reportedly recognize unmutated variant regions. Just a handful of AZD1222 recipients were seropositive at baseline.

A remark on this clone: The antigen is not known.

Some clones are missing from TCRdb's copy, which holds only in-frame ones; the method was immunoSEQ multiplex PCR. The sample carries under 200,000 clones, approximately 90% recorded once. The CDR3 has 13 residues. Trimming stripped 3 bases from V and 2 bases from J, with 8 bases between. Germline CDR1 and CDR2: SEHNR and FQNEAQ (reference sequence). The sample was peripheral blood, taken 28 days after the second AZD1222 dose. The sequence was obtained from an adult who received the AZD1222 COVID-19 vaccine. The rearrangement uses TRBV7-9 and TRBJ2-7; D is ambiguous. For the CDR3, the DNA is TGTGCCAGCAGCTTGTCTTGGACCTACGAGCAGTACTTC. Translated: CASSLSWTYEQYF. Based on the CDR3 plus reference TRBV7-9 and TRBJ2-7, the full variable domain is DTGVSQNPRHKITKRGQNVTFRCDPISEHNRLYWYRQTLGQGPEFLTYFQNEAQLEKSRLLSDRFSAERPKGSFSTLEIQRTEQGDSAMYLCASSLSWTYEQYFGPGTRLTVT.